This T cell receptor (beta chain) was sequenced for a study of blood T cells in healthy people across ages. The use of a sample-barcoded 5' primer and a J-beta primer mix characterized a second PCR of about 7 to 12 cycles. TCRdb called the 5' RACE reads again in MiXCR, with one record for every CDR3 protein. This table has around 1,000,000 distinct CDR3 sequences, around two fifths appearing once. With respect to this clonotype: One junction end disagrees with the germline gene, perhaps due to a read error.

This CDR3 has 13 residues. Germline V CDR1 and CDR2: MNHNY, SVGAGI (reference sequence). The TCR was taken from a man between 18 and 35 years old in good health. The V gene is TRBV6-6, the J gene TRBJ2-2; 8 bases agree with TRBD1. The sequencing sample was made of blood. In DNA, the CDR3 is TGTGCCTGCAGGGGGCCGGGCACCGGGGAGCTGTTTTTT. This translates into CACRGPGTGELFF.